The clone carrying this T cell receptor (beta chain) has ten or more counts. The sample is drawn from a study of T-cell memory formation after mild COVID-19. Study details: In these data, TCR clusters were largely donor specific.

The 5'RACE method, run with constant-segment primers, produced TCR alpha and TCR beta cDNA libraries (carrying sample barcodes and UMIs). One entry per CDR3 protein results from TCRdb running MiXCR on the 5' RACE reads. Among around 180,000 distinct CDR3 sequences listed, roughly 17% were seen once. This clonotype was obtained from an adult woman who had mild COVID-19 (a few samples of this study predate the infection). Cell type and time point are not known. Material for sequencing was PBMCs or a T cell subset sorted from them (not recorded which).

For the CDR3, the DNA is TGCGCCAGCAGCAAGGGCAGGGCCTACGAGCAGTACTTC. It yields the protein CASSKGRAYEQYF. The chain recombines TRBV5-1 with TRBJ2-7; TRBD1 might be the D (5 bases). This CDR3 is built from 13 residues. Trimming removed 4 bases from V and 2 bases from J, with 10 bases in between. Germline CDR1 SGHRS, CDR2 YFSETQ.